These 15 T cell receptor beta chains came from one sample sequenced in a study of CD8+ T cells in alopecia areata. After isolation, RNA underwent reverse transcription to generate cDNA as the sequencing template. Profiling relied on immunoSEQ multiplex PCR, and the TCRdb table lists in-frame clones only, not all of them. The sample holds around 99,000 clones, around 84% seen once. Treatment noted: oral pan-JAK inhibitor, 5-10 mg twice daily. The sequenced sample was CD8+ T cells sorted from blood, obtained at week 24, from a patient treated with tofacitinib. The receptors originated from a human donor with alopecia areata.

This chain connects TRBV7-6 to TRBJ1-3; maybe TRBD1 (6 bases). The CDR3 has 15 amino acids. The germline CDR1 and CDR2 sequences are SGHVS and FNYEAQ. V lost 3 bases to trimming and J lost 4 bases, with 13 bases between them. The CDR3 here is CASSFQQGSGNTIYF. The CDR3 DNA is TGTGCCAGCAGCTTCCAACAGGGTTCCGGAAACACCATATATTTT.

This clone was seen a single time. This rearrangement joins TRBV27 to TRBJ2-3; no firm D call. Germline V gene sequence: CDR1 MNHEY, CDR2 SMNVEV (reference sequence). V was trimmed by 7 bases and J by 4 bases, leaving 21 bases between them. The CDR3 has 16 residues. CDR3 protein: CASTQSDPSIADTQYF. The CDR3 bases are TGTGCCAGCACCCAATCCGACCCTTCCATCGCAGATACGCAGTATTTT.

This clone was seen a single time. This chain uses TRBV5-1 with TRBJ1-1, with D possibly TRBD1 on 5 matching bases. This CDR3 contains 15 residues. V was clipped by 2 bases and J by 5 bases, with 16 bases between them. Germline-derived CDR1 and CDR2 are SGHRS and YFSETQ. CDR3 DNA: TGCGCCAGCAGCTTATCTATGGGGGTGAGAACTGAAGCTTTCTTT. Translating it yields CASSLSMGVRTEAFF.

The chain is built from TRBV6-4 and TRBJ2-1; 8 nucleotides match TRBD1. With V trimmed by 4 bases and J by 10 bases, 9 bases remained unmatched. Germline CDR1 is MRHNA and CDR2 is SNTAGT. The CDR3 spans 14 residues. In DNA form, the CDR3 reads TGTGCCAGCAGTGTGACAGGGGAGGTGGGGGAGCAGTTCTTC. Translation gives CASSVTGEVGEQFF.

The chain links TRBV2 to TRBJ2-3, with 12 bases matching TRBD2. CDR1 is SNHLY, CDR2 FYNNEI, per germline. The CDR3 runs 16 residues. With 4 bases clipped from V and 2 bases from J, the junction kept 4 bases outside the gene matches. CDR3 coding DNA: TGTGCCAGCAGTGTCGGACTAGCGGGGCTCACAGATACGCAGTATTTT. Protein sequence: CASSVGLAGLTDTQYF.

The rearrangement uses TRBV2 and TRBJ2-7; weak D call: TRBD1 (5 bases). Trimming pared 6 bases from V and 1 base from J, leaving 10 bases between. CDR1 is SNHLY and CDR2 is FYNNEI in the germline V gene. The CDR3 length is 13 residues. This CDR3 is CASRTTGSYEQYF. The CDR3 DNA is TGTGCCAGCAGGACAACAGGTTCCTACGAGCAGTACTTC.

The V call is TRBV7-9, the J call TRBJ2-3; TRBD2 agrees at 9 bases. The length of the CDR3 is 17 residues. V shed 0 bases, J shed 3 bases, and the junction held 7 bases outside the gene matches. Per the germline V gene, CDR1 is SEHNR and CDR2 is FQNEAQ (reference sequence). CDR3 amino acids: CASSLADSGGPTDTQYF. CDR3 DNA sequence: TGTGCCAGCAGCTTAGCTGATAGCGGGGGTCCAACAGATACGCAGTATTTT.

CDR3 amino acids: CASSEDRDLGGGTQYF. The DNA of the CDR3 is TGTGCCAGCAGTGAAGATAGGGATTTGGGCGGGGGTACGCAGTATTTT. This chain links TRBV2 with TRBJ2-3; TRBD2 agrees at 7 bases. The V and J ends lost 1 base and 8 bases, in that order; junction bases with no gene match: 12. The V gene's germline CDR1 is SNHLY and CDR2 FYNNEI. The CDR3 is made up of 16 amino acids.

With respect to this clone: One end of the junction fails to match germline, which may point to a read error. V gene TRBV7-9 combines with J gene TRBJ1-1; no definite D call. CDR1 and CDR2 from the germline V gene are SEHNR and FQNEAQ (reference sequence). The CDR3 runs 10 residues. In DNA form, the CDR3 reads TGTGCCAGCAGCGCCTCTTGGTTGAACTTT. Protein: CASSASWLNF.

The CDR3 here is CASSPIERGVSNEQFF. The CDR3 region has the DNA TGCGCCAGCAGCCCGATAGAGCGGGGGGTGTCCAATGAGCAGTTCTTC. The chain uses TRBV5-1 and TRBJ2-1; TRBD2 matches 9 bases. Losses at the gene ends were 4 bases for V and 6 bases for J; bases not matched to a gene: 11. The CDR3 is 16 residues long. CDR1 is SGHRS and CDR2 is YFSETQ in the germline V gene.

The V call is TRBV6-5, the J call TRBJ2-7; perhaps TRBD2 as D (6 bases). Trimming removed 8 bases at V and 0 bases at J, with 8 bases between. Germline values: CDR1 MNHEY, CDR2 SVGAGI. This CDR3 has 12 residues. The CDR3 bases are TGTGCCAGCGGGGGGAGCTCCTACGAGCAGTACTTC. Its protein product is CASGGSSYEQYF.

This chain links TRBV6-5 with TRBJ2-1, with D possibly being TRBD1 (6 bases). The CDR3 sequence is 13 residues long. Germline-derived CDR1 and CDR2 are MNHEY and SVGAGI. Trimming pared 4 bases from V and 7 bases from J, leaving 11 bases between. The CDR3 nucleotides are TGTGCCAGCAGTTTCAGGGGAAGGAATGAGCAGTTCTTC. Its translation: CASSFRGRNEQFF.

The V gene is TRBV7-8, the J gene TRBJ1-4; D call uncertain. V was pared by 1 base and J by 8 bases, with 5 bases between. Germline CDR1 reads SGHVS; CDR2 reads FQNEAQ. The CDR3 is made up of 12 amino acids. For the CDR3, the DNA is TGTGCCAGCAGCTTAGAAGGGGAAAAACTGTTTTTT. This encodes CASSLEGEKLFF.

The rearrangement uses TRBV4-1 and TRBJ1-2; TRBD1 is a possible D gene (5 bases). V lost 1 base and J 6 bases, leaving 12 bases between the germline ends. The CDR3 is 14 residues long. The germline gives CDR1 MGHRA, CDR2 YSYEKL. CDR3 bases: TGCGCCAGCAGCCAAGTTCCGGGGGACGATGGCTACACCTTC. Protein product: CASSQVPGDDGYTF.

CDR3 residues: CSVDRGVGELFF. CDR3 bases: TGCAGCGTTGATCGGGGGGTCGGGGAGCTGTTTTTT. The chain joins TRBV29-1 to TRBJ2-2, with TRBD2 matching 7 bases. Germline trimming cut 3 bases from V and 7 bases from J; bases unmatched to any gene: 2. Germline assignment: CDR1 SQVTM and CDR2 ANQGSEA. The CDR3 length is 12 residues.